This entry concerns a single T cell receptor beta chain. What it binds is not known. A multiplex PCR was run with 60 Vbeta primers and 13 Jbeta primers. Generated by immunoSEQ multiplex PCR, the TCRdb table keeps only in-frame clones and is missing some. Among fewer than 150,000 clones, approximately 80% were seen once, and the ten largest hold approximately 5.1%. This specimen belongs to a study of cytomegalovirus exposure and HLA in healthy donors. Germline loops: CDR1 SGHRS, CDR2 YFSETQ. This CDR3 is 12 amino acids long. Trimming pared 3 bases from V and 7 bases from J, leaving 8 bases between. Findings of the study overall: In vitro testing confirmed a few CMV-associated chains as specific for CMV antigens. Prior analysis indicated that the majority of TCR beta V segments exhibited productivity approximately 87% or approximately 30% of the time. According to reports, the classifier identified cytomegalovirus status with high specificity and sensitivity. One later analysis reportedly identified an Asian-associated ancestry cluster that showed fewer N-insertions than the roughly 600-donor mean.

The chain joins TRBV5-1 to TRBJ2-4, with D maybe TRBD1 (5 bases). This TCR was recovered from a male donor in good health and CMV-seronegative. Specimen: PBMCs. In DNA form, the CDR3 reads TGCGCCAGCAGCTCCCAGGGCAACATTCAGTACTTC. Translated, it gives CASSSQGNIQYF.